The 17 T cell receptor beta chains below were found in one sample sequenced in a study of OX40 agonist ivuxolimab in advanced cancers. Clones were sequenced by immunoSEQ multiplex PCR, and TCRdb holds only the in-frame ones, with some missing. Among under 85,000 clones, 65% to 90% were seen once, and the ten largest hold less than 4%. The source material was CD4+ or CD8+ T cells sorted from blood, sampled in a trial of the OX40 agonist ivuxolimab. These TCRs come from an adult with an advanced solid tumor such as melanoma, head and neck, liver or kidney cancer.

The chain employs TRBV29-1 and TRBJ2-2, with TRBD2 identical over 13 bases. CDR1 is SQVTM and CDR2 is ANQGSEA in the germline V gene. The CDR3 sequence is 17 residues long. The J segment lost 5 bases and the V segment lost 0 bases, leaving 6 bases of the junction unmatched. In DNA form, the CDR3 reads TGCAGCGTTGAAGAGGGAGGGGGACTAGCGGGAACCGGGGAGCTGTTTTTT. Translating gives CSVEEGGGLAGTGELFF.

CDR3 region: CASSLGGSGGVDTQYF. The CDR3 DNA follows: TGTGCCAGCAGCTTAGGGGGTTCGGGAGGGGTAGATACGCAGTATTTT. This chain uses TRBV11-2 with TRBJ2-3; 8 bases match TRBD2. Germline CDR1 reads SGHAT; CDR2 reads FQNNGV. This CDR3 region has 16 residues. With V trimmed by 1 base and J by 5 bases, 8 bases remained unmatched.

The V and J genes are TRBV7-2 and TRBJ2-3, with no clear D. V was shortened by 4 bases and J by 7 bases, with 18 bases between the two germline ends. Germline values: CDR1 SGHTA, CDR2 FQGNSA. The CDR3 is 15 amino acids. CDR3 in amino acids: CASSSSHAAIYTQYF. The DNA for the CDR3 is TGTGCCAGCAGCTCCTCTCACGCCGCGATTTATACGCAGTATTTT.

V gene TRBV4-3 combines with J gene TRBJ2-1; 8 bases line up with TRBD2. CDR1 is LGHNA and CDR2 is YSLEER in the germline V gene. Trimming cost V 1 base and J 6 bases; bases outside gene matches: 5. The CDR3 totals 15 residues. In DNA form, the CDR3 reads TGCGCCAGCAGCCAAGGGGCGGGGGGACTCAATGAGCAGTTCTTC. This encodes CASSQGAGGLNEQFF.

CDR3 amino acids: CSLRSGDYGYTF. The CDR3 bases are TGCAGCCTACGAAGCGGAGACTATGGCTACACCTTC. The chain links TRBV29-1 to TRBJ1-2; no reliable D call. The CDR3 is 12 residues long. Germline V lookup: CDR1 SQVTM, CDR2 ANQGSEA. The V end was cut by 8 bases, the J end by 3 bases, with 13 bases between.

CDR3 nucleotides: TGTGCCAGCTCACTGCGCCCGAGCGGGAGAAATTCCTACGAGCAGTACTTC. Protein sequence: CASSLRPSGRNSYEQYF. The chain combines TRBV18 with TRBJ2-7; 8 bases line up with TRBD2. In germline, CDR1 is KGHSH, CDR2 LQKENI. The CDR3 extends over 17 amino acids. V shed 4 bases and J 1 base; nucleotides not matched to a gene: 12. Looking up the rest from reference TRBV18 and TRBJ2-7 gives the full variable domain: NAGVMQNPRHLVRRRGQEARLRCSPMKGHSHVYWYRQLPEEGLKFMVYLQKENIIDESGMPKERFSAEFPKEGPSILRIQQVVRGDSAAYFCASSLRPSGRNSYEQYFGPGTRLTVT.

The rearrangement links TRBV7-2 to TRBJ1-6, with 10 positions matching TRBD1. The V segment lost 2 bases and the J segment 0 bases; nucleotides outside the gene matches: 4. The CDR3 sequence is 18 residues long. The germline V gene has CDR1 SGHTA and CDR2 FQGNSA. In DNA form, the CDR3 reads TGTGCCAGCAGCTTAAGGACAGGGGGGAGCTCCTATAATTCACCCCTCCACTTT. It yields the protein CASSLRTGGSSYNSPLHF.

This clone was observed a few times. V is TRBV11-1 and J is TRBJ2-2; 11 bases map to TRBD1. There are 15 residues in the CDR3. Germline V gene data show CDR1 as SGHAT and CDR2 as FQDESV (reference sequence). J was trimmed by 6 bases and V by 5 bases; bases with no gene match: 5. The CDR3 nucleotides are TGTGCCAGCAGCGAGGACAGGGGGCACTCCGGGGAGCTGTTTTTT. It yields the protein CASSEDRGHSGELFF. The full variable domain, with the rest looked up from reference TRBV11-1 and TRBJ2-2, is EAEVAQSPRYKITEKSQAVAFWCDPISGHATLYWYRQILGQGPELLVQFQDESVVDDSQLPKDRFSAERLKGVDSTLKIQPAELGDSAMYLCASSEDRGHSGELFFGEGSRLTVL.

The V and J genes are TRBV4-3 and TRBJ2-2; TRBD2 might be the D (6 bases). Between the trimmed V and J ends, which lost 0 bases and 4 bases, there was a span of 6 bases. The CDR3 runs to 14 residues. Germline V lookup: CDR1 LGHNA, CDR2 YSLEER. CDR3 nucleotides: TGCGCCAGCAGCCAAGACGGGGGCACCGGGGAGCTGTTTTTT. This codes for CASSQDGGTGELFF.

A few counts support this clone. The chain couples TRBV4-2 to TRBJ2-7; 14 bases align to TRBD2. Germline V gene lookup returns CDR1 LGHNA and CDR2 YNFKEQ. Trimming cost V 2 bases and J 4 bases; bases outside gene matches: 4. The CDR3 is 16 amino acids. This chain's CDR3 is CASSQPGTSGSYEQYF. The CDR3 DNA reads TGTGCCAGCAGCCAACCCGGGACTAGCGGGAGTTACGAGCAGTACTTC.

The gene calls are TRBV7-9 and TRBJ2-1; 7 positions agree with TRBD2. V shed 4 bases and J 1 base; nucleotides not matched to a gene: 1. The CDR3 totals 14 residues. CDR1 and CDR2 (germline): SEHNR, FQNEAQ (reference sequence). The CDR3 region has the DNA TGTGCCAGCAGCTGGACTAGTTCCTACAATGAGCAGTTCTTC. This codes for CASSWTSSYNEQFF. Using reference TRBV7-9 and TRBJ2-1 for the parts outside the CDR3, the full variable domain is DTGVSQNPRHKITKRGQNVTFRCDPISEHNRLYWYRQTLGQGPEFLTYFQNEAQLEKSRLLSDRFSAERPKGSFSTLEIQRTEQGDSAMYLCASSWTSSYNEQFFGPGTRLTVL.

The rearrangement joins TRBV7-2 to TRBJ2-1, with a weak D call TRBD2 (6 bases). The V end was cut by 5 bases, the J end by 4 bases, with 21 bases between. From germline, CDR1 is SGHTA and CDR2 FQGNSA. The CDR3 is 17 residues long. The CDR3 nucleotides are TGTGCCAGCAGCACGAACCTCGGAGGGCCCTCTTACAATGAGCAGTTCTTC. Protein sequence: CASSTNLGGPSYNEQFF.

The gene calls are TRBV11-2 and TRBJ2-7, with a tentative D call TRBD1 (5 bases). The V and J ends lost 2 bases and 5 bases respectively, with 10 bases between them. This CDR3 is 13 amino acids long. Germline V gene lookup returns CDR1 SGHAT and CDR2 FQNNGV. DNA of the CDR3: TGTGCCAGCAGCTTAAGGGGTACCCACGAGCAGTACTTC. Its translation: CASSLRGTHEQYF.

The chain employs TRBV7-2 and TRBJ2-7, with TRBD2 matching over 8 bases. The J segment lost 7 bases and the V segment lost 1 base, leaving 9 bases of the junction unmatched. Germline values: CDR1 SGHTA, CDR2 FQGNSA. The CDR3 totals 15 residues. The CDR3 loop reads CASSLEGAGVREQYF. The CDR3, as DNA: TGTGCCAGCAGCTTAGAGGGAGCGGGAGTGAGGGAGCAGTACTTC. Based on the CDR3 plus reference TRBV7-2 and TRBJ2-7, the full variable domain is GAGVSQSPSNKVTEKGKDVELRCDPISGHTALYWYRQSLGQGLEFLIYFQGNSAPDKSGLPSDRFSAERTGGSVSTLTIQRTQQEDSAVYLCASSLEGAGVREQYFGPGTRLTVT.

The chain couples TRBV6-6 to TRBJ1-1; D is undetermined. CDR3 length: 14 residues. The germline gives CDR1 MNHNY, CDR2 SVGAGI (reference sequence). V was shortened by 6 bases and J by 6 bases, with 17 bases between the two germline ends. CDR3 coding DNA: TGTGCCAGCAGGCCCCCGGGAGCCAACGCTGAAGCTTTCTTT. It is translated as CASRPPGANAEAFF.

V and J are TRBV18 and TRBJ2-7, with D perhaps matching TRBD1 or TRBD2 (6 bases each). Per the germline V gene, CDR1 is KGHSH and CDR2 is LQKENI. The CDR3 loop spans 14 amino acids. Trimming shortened V by 4 bases and J by 4 bases, and 14 bases separated the two germline ends. CDR3 region: CASSRAGQNYEQYF. The CDR3 DNA sequence: TGTGCCAGCTCACGTGCGGGACAAAATTACGAGCAGTACTTC.

J is TRBJ1-2 and V is TRBV7-2; no clear D gene. Germline CDR1 is SGHTA and CDR2 is FQGNSA. Between the trimmed V and J ends, which lost 5 bases and 1 base, there was a span of 14 bases. The CDR3 spans 15 residues. For the CDR3, the DNA is TGTGCCAGCAGCCCTTCCCCGCACGTTAACTATGGCTACACCTTC. It yields the protein CASSPSPHVNYGYTF.